This T cell receptor (beta chain) was recovered during a study of shared T cell receptors in the human thymus. Clones were sequenced by immunoSEQ multiplex PCR, and TCRdb holds only the in-frame ones, with some missing. Of about 400,000 clones in the sample, roughly 94% are singletons; the top ten hold approximately 0.018%. CDR1 ENHRY and CDR2 SYGVKD come from the germline V gene. V was clipped by 4 bases and J by 5 bases, with 9 bases between them. This CDR3 has 13 residues. The rearrangement links TRBV10-3 to TRBJ1-5, with TRBD1 as a possible D gene (5 bases). This receptor was identified in a human donor. The specimen sequenced was thymocytes. The CDR3 DNA is TGTGCCATCAGTGTTAGGGACGATCAGCCCCAGCATTTT. It specifies CAISVRDDQPQHF.